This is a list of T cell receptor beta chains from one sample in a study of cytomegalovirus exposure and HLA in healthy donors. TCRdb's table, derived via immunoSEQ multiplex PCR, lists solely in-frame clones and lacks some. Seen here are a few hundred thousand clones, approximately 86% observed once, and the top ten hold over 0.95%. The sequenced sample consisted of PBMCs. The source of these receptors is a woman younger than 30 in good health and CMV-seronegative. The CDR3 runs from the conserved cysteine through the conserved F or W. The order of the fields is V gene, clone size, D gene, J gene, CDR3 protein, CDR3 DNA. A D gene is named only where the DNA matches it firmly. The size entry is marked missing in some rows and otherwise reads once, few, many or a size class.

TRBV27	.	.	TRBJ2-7	CASSLHGTYEQYF	TGTGCCAGCAGTTTACACGGGACCTACGAGCAGTACTTC
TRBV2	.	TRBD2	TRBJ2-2	CASSDGSSGGRTGELFF	TGTGCCAGCAGTGATGGGTCTAGCGGGGGGAGAACCGGGGAGCTGTTTTTT
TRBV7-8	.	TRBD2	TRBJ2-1	CASSAHSGSSYNEQFF	TGTGCCAGCAGCGCACATAGCGGGAGCTCCTACAATGAGCAGTTCTTC
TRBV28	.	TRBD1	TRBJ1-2	CASSLPTTGARGYTF	TGTGCCAGCAGTTTACCGACCACAGGGGCACGGGGCTACACCTTC
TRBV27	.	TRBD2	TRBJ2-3	CASSFLASGGTTDTQYF	TGTGCCAGCAGTTTCTTGGCCAGCGGGGGAACTACAGATACGCAGTATTTT
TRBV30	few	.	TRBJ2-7	CAWSPGLISSYEQYF	TGTGCCTGGAGTCCGGGACTCATAAGCTCCTACGAGCAGTACTTC
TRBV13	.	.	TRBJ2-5	CASSLDSSLGQYF	TGTGCCAGCAGCTTGGACAGCTCCTTGGGCCAGTACTTC
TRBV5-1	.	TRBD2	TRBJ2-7	CASSLSLAGGLAYEQYF	TGCGCCAGCAGCTTGTCCCTAGCGGGAGGGCTCGCCTACGAGCAGTACTTC
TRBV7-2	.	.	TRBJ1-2	CASSTGYYGYTF	TGTGCCAGCAGCACGGGGTACTATGGCTACACCTTC
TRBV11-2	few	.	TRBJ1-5	CASSGGGSNQPQHF	TGTGCCAGCAGCGGAGGAGGGAGCAATCAGCCCCAGCATTTT